This T cell receptor (beta chain) was obtained from a study of STAT5B mutations in CD4+ large granular lymphocyte leukemia (dated by TCRdb to 2022 to 2024). With regard to the full study: Among the healthy controls, the CDR3 'QG' motif was associated with a particular HLA allele. The study compared the TCRbeta repertoires of patients with CD4+ T-cell large granular lymphocyte leukemia against the TCRbeta repertoires of healthy blood donors. Flow cytometry on FACSCanto II or FACSVerse showed that the purified fractions were more than 95% pure among lymphocytes. The research as a whole found: Data were not HLA-matched; higher clonality in CD4+ versus CD8+ T-LGLL could reflect the relatively small sample size. Each patient's main leukemic clonotypes were private, but around 25% of these clonotypes showed up at low frequency in the non-leukemic repertoires of other patients. Enrichment of TRBV06-family usage was observed among the top patient clones (8/27) relative to healthy controls (2/35). Greater clonality appeared to be present in CD4-sorted patient repertoires than in healthy CD4+ repertoires, and the difference was retained after the putative leukemic clones were removed.

Buffy coats from roughly 40 blood donors, supplied by the Finnish Red Cross blood service, were used as healthy controls. All TCR-sequenced material derived from peripheral blood: patient blood samples and healthy donor buffy coats. Peripheral blood mononuclear cells were isolated by Ficoll-Hypaque gradient centrifugation. CD4+ cells were purified magnetically from the buffy coats of healthy controls. The Gentra Puregene Cell and Tissue kit was used for genomic DNA extraction, and quantification was performed on a Qubit 2.0 fluorometer. Taken from cysteine to phenylalanine, the CDR3 has 18 residues. Kept here is only the CDR3 DNA, which spans 54 bases and is read in frame from base 1. Only one count was recorded for this clone. Which antigen it targets is not known. No base quality values were provided; no much bigger clone lies one nucleotide off. The immunoSEQ assay at survey resolution was applied to genomic DNA for sequencing of TCRbeta rearrangements. Per the source publication's procedure: A lowest detectable productive clonotype frequency of 2.59 x 10-5 was observed in the TCR sequencing data. Analyses included only productive TCRbeta rearrangements, meaning complete and in-frame sequences. Sample clonality was computed as Simpson clonality in the immunoSEQ Analyzer version 3.0. Clones were categorized by frequency as very rare, small, medium, large (1-20%) or hyperexpanded (>20%). Generation probabilities were estimated with OLGA 1.2.3, V-gene circos plots were generated with VDJtools, specificities were searched for in VDJdb, and CDR3 motifs were identified with GLIPH. TCRdb took over this immuneACCESS table, retaining in-frame rearrangements with V and J assigned. Such tables are incomplete; in checked studies, under half of the missing clones stem from an unresolved V gene, and the remainder is unexplained. That table furnishes V, J and clone size, whereas the DNA furnished D and trimming. This sample lists roughly 21,000 clones; 75% were detected once. In total, the top ten clones hold less than 5% of the sample.

The specimen sequenced was CD4+ T cells from blood buffy coats. The clonotype comes from a human donor in good health. The chain is encoded by TRBV21-1 joined to TRBJ2-7; TRBD2, the D gene given by the table, was not confirmed from the DNA. TRBV21-1 is a recognized pseudogene. The CDR3 protein: CASSKGWWGVAGGYEQYF. The bases read TGTGCCAGCAGCAAAGGGTGGTGGGGGGTAGCGGGAGGTTACGAGCAGTACTTC.